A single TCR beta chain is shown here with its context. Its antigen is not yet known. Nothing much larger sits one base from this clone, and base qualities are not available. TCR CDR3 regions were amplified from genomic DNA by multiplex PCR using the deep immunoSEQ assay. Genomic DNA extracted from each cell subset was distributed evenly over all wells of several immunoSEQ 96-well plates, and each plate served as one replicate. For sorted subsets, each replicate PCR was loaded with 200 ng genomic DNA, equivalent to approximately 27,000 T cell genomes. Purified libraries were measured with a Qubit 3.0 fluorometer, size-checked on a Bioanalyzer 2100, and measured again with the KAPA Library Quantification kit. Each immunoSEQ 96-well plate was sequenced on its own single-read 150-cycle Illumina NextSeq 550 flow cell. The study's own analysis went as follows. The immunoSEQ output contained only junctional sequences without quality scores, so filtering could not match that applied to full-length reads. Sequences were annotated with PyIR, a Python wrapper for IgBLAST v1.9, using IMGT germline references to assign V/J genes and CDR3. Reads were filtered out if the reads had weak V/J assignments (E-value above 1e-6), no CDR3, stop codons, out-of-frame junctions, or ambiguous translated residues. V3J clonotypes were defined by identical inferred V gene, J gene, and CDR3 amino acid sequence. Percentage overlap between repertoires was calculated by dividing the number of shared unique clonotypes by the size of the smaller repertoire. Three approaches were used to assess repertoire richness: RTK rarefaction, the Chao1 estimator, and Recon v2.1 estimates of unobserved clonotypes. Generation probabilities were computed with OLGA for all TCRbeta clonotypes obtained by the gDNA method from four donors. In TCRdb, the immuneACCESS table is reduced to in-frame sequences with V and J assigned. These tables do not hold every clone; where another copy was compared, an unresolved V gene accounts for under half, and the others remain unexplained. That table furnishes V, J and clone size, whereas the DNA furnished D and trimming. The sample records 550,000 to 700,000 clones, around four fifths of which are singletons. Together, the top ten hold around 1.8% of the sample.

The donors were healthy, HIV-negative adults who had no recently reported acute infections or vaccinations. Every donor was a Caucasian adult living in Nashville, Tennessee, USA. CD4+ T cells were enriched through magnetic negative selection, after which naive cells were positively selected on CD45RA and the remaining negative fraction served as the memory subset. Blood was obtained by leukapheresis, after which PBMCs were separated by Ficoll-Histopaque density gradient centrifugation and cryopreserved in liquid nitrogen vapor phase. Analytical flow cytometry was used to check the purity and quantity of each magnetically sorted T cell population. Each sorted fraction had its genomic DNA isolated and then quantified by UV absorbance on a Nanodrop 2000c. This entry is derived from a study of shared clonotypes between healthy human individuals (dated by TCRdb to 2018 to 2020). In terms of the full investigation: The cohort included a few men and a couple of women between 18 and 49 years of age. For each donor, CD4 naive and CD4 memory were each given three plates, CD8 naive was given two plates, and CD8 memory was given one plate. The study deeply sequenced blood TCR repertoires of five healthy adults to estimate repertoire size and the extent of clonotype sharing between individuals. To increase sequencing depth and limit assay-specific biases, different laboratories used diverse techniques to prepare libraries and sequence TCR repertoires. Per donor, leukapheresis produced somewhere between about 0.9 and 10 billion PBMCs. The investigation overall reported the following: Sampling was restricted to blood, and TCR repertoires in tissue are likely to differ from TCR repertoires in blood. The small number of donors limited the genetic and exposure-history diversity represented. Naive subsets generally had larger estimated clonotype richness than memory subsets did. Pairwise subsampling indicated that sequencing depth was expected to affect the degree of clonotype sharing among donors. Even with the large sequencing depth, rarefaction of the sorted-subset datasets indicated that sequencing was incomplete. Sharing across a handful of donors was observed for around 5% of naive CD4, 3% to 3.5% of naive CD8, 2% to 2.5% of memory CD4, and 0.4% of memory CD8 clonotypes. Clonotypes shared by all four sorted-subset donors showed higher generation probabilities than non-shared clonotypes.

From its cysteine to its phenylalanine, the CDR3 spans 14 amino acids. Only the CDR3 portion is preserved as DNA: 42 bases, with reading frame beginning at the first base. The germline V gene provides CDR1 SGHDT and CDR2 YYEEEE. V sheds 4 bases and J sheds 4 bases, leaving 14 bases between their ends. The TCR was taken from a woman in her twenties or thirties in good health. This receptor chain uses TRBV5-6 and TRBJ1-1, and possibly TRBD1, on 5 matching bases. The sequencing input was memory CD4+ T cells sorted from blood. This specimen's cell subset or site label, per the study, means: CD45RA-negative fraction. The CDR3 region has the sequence CASSPGGPGTEAFF. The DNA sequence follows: TGTGCCAGCAGCCCCGGGGGTCCCGGCACTGAAGCTTTCTTT.